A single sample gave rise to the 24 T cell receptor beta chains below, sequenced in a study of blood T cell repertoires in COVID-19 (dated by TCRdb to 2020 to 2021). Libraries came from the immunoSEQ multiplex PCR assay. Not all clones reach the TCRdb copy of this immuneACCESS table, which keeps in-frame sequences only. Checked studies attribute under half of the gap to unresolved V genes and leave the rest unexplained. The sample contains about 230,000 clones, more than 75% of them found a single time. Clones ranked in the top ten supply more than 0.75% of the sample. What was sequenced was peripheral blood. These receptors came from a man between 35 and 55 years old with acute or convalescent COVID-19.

CDR3 residues: CASTYKGLAFYNEQFF. Here the CDR3 DNA reads TGTGCCAGCACCTATAAAGGACTAGCGTTCTACAATGAGCAGTTCTTC. This chain links TRBV5-6 with TRBJ2-1; TRBD2 matches at 9 bases. V dropped 6 bases and J dropped 3; count of bases not matched to a gene: 10. Per the germline V gene, CDR1 is SGHDT and CDR2 is YYEEEE. The CDR3 loop spans 16 amino acids. Full variable domain (outside the CDR3, taken from reference TRBV5-6 and TRBJ2-1): DAGVTQSPTHLIKTRGQQVTLRCSPKSGHDTVSWYQQALGQGPQFIFQYYEEEERQRGNFPDRFSGHQFPNYSSELNVNALLLGDSALYLCASTYKGLAFYNEQFFGPGTRLTVL.

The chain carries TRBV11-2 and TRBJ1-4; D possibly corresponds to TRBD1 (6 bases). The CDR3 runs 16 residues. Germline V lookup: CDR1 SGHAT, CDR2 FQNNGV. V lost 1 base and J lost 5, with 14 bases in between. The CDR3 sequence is CASSLVNWGGNEKLFF. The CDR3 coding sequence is TGTGCCAGCAGCTTAGTAAATTGGGGGGGCAATGAAAAACTGTTTTTT.

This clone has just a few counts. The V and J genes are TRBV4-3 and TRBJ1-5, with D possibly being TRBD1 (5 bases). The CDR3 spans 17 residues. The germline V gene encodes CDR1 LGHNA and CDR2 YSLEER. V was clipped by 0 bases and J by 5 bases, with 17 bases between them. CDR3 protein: CASSQDLDLGVYQPQHF. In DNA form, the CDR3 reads TGCGCCAGCAGCCAAGATCTTGATTTAGGGGTCTATCAGCCCCAGCATTTT.

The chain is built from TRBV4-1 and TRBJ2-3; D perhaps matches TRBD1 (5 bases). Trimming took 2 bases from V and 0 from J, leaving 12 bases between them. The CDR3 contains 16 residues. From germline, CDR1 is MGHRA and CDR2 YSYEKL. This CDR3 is CASSQISGFSTDTQYF. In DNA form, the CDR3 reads TGCGCCAGCAGCCAAATCTCAGGGTTTAGCACAGATACGCAGTATTTT.

CDR3 nucleotides: TGTGCCAGCAGCGCCGACGGGGGGAACTATGGCTACACCTTC. Translation: CASSADGGNYGYTF. J is TRBJ1-2 and V is TRBV9; TRBD1 might be the D (5 bases). The V gene's germline CDR1 is SGDLS and CDR2 YYNGEE. The CDR3 contains 14 residues. V dropped 3 bases and J dropped 2 bases, with 11 bases sitting between them.

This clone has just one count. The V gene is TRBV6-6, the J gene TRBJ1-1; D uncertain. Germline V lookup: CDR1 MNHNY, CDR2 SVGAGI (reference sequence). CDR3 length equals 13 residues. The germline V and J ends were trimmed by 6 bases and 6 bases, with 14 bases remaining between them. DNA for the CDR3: TGTGCCAGCAGACCCCGGGTAAGCGCTGAAGCTTTCTTT. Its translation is CASRPRVSAEAFF.

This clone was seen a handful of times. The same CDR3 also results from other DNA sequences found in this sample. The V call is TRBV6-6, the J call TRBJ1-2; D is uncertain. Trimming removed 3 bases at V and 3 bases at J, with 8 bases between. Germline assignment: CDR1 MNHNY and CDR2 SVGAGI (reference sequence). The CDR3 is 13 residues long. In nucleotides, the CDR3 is TGTGCCAGCAGTTATGCAGGCGACTATGGCTACACCTTC. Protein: CASSYAGDYGYTF.

CDR3 loop: CARILAASSTDTQYF. The CDR3 bases are TGTGCCAGAATACTAGCGGCCTCTAGCACAGATACGCAGTATTTT. The V and J genes are TRBV19 and TRBJ2-3; the match to TRBD2 covers 8 bases. Trimming removed 9 bases from V and 0 bases from J; junction bases left unmatched: 8. The CDR3 has 15 residues. The germline V gene encodes CDR1 LNHDA and CDR2 SQIVND (reference sequence). The full variable domain, in which reference TRBV19 and TRBJ2-3 provide the parts outside the CDR3, is DGGITQSPKYLFRKEGQNVTLSCEQNLNHDAMYWYRQDPGQGLRLIYYSQIVNDFQKGDIAEGYSVSREKKESFPLTVTSAQKNPTAFYLCARILAASSTDTQYFGPGTRLTVL.

The CDR3 DNA reads as TGCGCCAGCAGCTTGGAAGCAGGCCCCTACGAGCAGTACTTC. It translates to CASSLEAGPYEQYF. This chain joins TRBV5-1 and TRBJ2-7; no firm D call. Germline V CDR1 and CDR2: SGHRS, YFSETQ. This CDR3 is 14 amino acids long. Between the trimmed V and J ends, which lost 0 bases and 2 bases, there was a span of 9 bases.

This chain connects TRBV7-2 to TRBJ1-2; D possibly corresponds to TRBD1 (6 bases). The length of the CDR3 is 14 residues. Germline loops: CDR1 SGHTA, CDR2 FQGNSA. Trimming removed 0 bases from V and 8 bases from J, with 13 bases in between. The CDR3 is CASSLAPGEYGYTF. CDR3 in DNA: TGTGCCAGCAGCTTAGCCCCAGGGGAGTACGGCTACACCTTC.

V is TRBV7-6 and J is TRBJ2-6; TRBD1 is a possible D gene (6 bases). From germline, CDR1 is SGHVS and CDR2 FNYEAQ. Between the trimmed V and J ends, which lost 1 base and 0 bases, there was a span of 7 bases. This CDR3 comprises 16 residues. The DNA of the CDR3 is TGTGCCAGCAGCTTAGACAGGGCCTCTGGGGCCAACGTCCTGACTTTC. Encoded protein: CASSLDRASGANVLTF.

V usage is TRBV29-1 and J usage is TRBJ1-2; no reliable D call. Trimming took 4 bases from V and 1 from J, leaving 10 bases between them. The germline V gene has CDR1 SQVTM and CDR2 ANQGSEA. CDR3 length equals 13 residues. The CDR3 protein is CSVVSGVNYGYTF. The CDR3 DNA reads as TGCAGCGTTGTGTCGGGAGTTAACTATGGCTACACCTTC.

For the CDR3, the DNA is TGTGCCAGCAGTTACCAGGACAGGGGTCGGGAGCAGTACTTC. Amino acids: CASSYQDRGREQYF. The chain combines TRBV6-5 with TRBJ2-7, with 9 bases aligning to TRBD1. The ends lost 2 bases at V and 7 bases at J; junction bases unmatched: 6. CDR1 is MNHEY and CDR2 is SVGAGI in the germline V gene. CDR3 size: 14 residues.

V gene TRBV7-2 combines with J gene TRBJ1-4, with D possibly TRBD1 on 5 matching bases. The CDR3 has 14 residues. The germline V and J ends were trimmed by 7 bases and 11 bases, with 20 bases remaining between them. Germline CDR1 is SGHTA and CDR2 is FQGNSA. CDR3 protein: CASTSRPSGGKLFF. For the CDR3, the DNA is TGTGCCAGCACCTCCAGACCGTCGGGGGGGAAACTGTTTTTT.

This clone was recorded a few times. CDR3 coding DNA: TGTGCCAGCAGTTCACCGGGCTATGGCTACACCTTC. As protein: CASSSPGYGYTF. This rearrangement joins TRBV9 to TRBJ1-2; D call uncertain. Trimming removed 5 bases from V and 4 bases from J, with 9 bases in between. There are 12 residues in the CDR3. CDR1 and CDR2 from the germline V gene are SGDLS and YYNGEE.

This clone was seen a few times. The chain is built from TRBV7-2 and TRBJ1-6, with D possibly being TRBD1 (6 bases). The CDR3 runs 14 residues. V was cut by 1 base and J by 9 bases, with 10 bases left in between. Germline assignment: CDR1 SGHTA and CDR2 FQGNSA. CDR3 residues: CASSLVGQSSPLHF. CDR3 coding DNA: TGTGCCAGCAGCTTAGTGGGACAAAGTTCACCCCTCCACTTT.

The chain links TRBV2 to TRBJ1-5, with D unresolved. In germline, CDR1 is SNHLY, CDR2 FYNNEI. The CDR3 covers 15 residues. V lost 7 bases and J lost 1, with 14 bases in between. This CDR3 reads CASNWGGKSNQPQHF. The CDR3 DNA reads TGTGCCAGCAACTGGGGAGGGAAGAGCAATCAGCCCCAGCATTTT.

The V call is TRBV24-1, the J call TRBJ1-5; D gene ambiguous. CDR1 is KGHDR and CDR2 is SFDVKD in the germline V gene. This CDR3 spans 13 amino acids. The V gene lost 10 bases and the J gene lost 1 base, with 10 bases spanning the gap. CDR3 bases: TGTGCCACAACCCCGGGGAGCAATCAGCCCCAGCATTTT. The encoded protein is CATTPGSNQPQHF.

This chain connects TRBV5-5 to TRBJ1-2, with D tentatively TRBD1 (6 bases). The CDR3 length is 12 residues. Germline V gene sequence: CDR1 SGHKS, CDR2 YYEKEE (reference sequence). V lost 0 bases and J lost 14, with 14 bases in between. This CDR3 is CASSLAALGGTF. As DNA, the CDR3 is TGTGCCAGCAGCTTGGCCGCGCTAGGGGGTACCTTC.

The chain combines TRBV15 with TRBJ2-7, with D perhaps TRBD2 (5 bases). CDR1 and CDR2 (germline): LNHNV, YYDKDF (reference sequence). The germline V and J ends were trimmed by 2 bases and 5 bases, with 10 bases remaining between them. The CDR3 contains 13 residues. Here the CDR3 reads CATSRRTGNEQYF. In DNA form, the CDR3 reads TGTGCCACCAGCAGACGCACGGGAAACGAGCAGTACTTC. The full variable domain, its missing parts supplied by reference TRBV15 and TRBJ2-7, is DAMVIQNPRYQVTQFGKPVTLSCSQTLNHNVMYWYQQKSSQAPKLLFHYYDKDFNNEADTPDNFQSRRPNTSFCFLDIRSPGLGDTAMYLCATSRRTGNEQYFGPGTRLTVT.

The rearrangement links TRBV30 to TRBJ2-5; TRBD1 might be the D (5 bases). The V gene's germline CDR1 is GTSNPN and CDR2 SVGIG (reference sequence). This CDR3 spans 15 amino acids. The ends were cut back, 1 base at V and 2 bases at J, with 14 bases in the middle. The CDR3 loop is CAWSAPKTAQETQYF. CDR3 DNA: TGTGCCTGGAGTGCACCCAAGACAGCGCAAGAGACCCAGTACTTC.

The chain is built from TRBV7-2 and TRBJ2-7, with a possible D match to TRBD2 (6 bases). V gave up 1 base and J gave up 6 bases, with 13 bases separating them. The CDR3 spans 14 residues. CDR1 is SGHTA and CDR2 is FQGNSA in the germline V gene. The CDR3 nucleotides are TGTGCCAGCAGCTTAGTCGGTGGGGGGTTCGAGCAGTACTTC. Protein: CASSLVGGGFEQYF.

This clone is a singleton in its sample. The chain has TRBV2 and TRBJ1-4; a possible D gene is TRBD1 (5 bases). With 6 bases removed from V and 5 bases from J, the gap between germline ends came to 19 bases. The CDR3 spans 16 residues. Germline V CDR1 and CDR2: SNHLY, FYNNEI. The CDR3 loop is CASSATLGARNEKLFF. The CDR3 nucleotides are TGTGCCAGCAGCGCAACCTTAGGGGCTAGGAATGAAAAACTGTTTTTT.

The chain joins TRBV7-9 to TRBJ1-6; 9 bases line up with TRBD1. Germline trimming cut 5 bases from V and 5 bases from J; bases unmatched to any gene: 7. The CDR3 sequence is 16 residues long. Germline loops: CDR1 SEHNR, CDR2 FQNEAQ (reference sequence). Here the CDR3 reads CASSPETGGDNSPLHF. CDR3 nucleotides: TGTGCCAGCAGCCCGGAGACAGGGGGAGATAATTCACCCCTCCACTTT.